A single count supports the clone carrying this T cell receptor (beta chain). The data belong to a study of CD8 T cells in Susac syndrome. The authors sequenced TCR beta from blood CD8+ and CD4+ T cells. TEMRA cells were enriched by FACS, while CD8+ and CD4+ T cells were obtained through a negative isolation that was performed magnetically. Germline V gene sequence: CDR1 SNHLY, CDR2 FYNNEI. This CDR3 contains 13 residues. Trimming left V 7 bases short and J 7 bases short, with 14 bases between. RNA totalling about 0.45 to 1 ug underwent reverse transcription with random hexamers. Amplification of TCR beta CDR3 was carried out by immunoSEQ multiplex PCR, which covered 54 Vbeta and 13 Jbeta segments. TCRdb fed the immunoSEQ multiplex PCR reads into MiXCR, producing one record per CDR3 protein. The sample has about 150,000 distinct CDR3 sequences; 85% to 95% are singletons.

The material sequenced was CD8+ T cells from PBMCs. The receptor's source is a human donor with multiple sclerosis. V and J are TRBV2 and TRBJ2-1, with D possibly TRBD2 on 6 matching bases. Here the CDR3 reads CASTPGTPNEQFF. In nucleotides, the CDR3 is TGTGCCAGCACCCCCGGGACTCCTAATGAGCAGTTCTTC.